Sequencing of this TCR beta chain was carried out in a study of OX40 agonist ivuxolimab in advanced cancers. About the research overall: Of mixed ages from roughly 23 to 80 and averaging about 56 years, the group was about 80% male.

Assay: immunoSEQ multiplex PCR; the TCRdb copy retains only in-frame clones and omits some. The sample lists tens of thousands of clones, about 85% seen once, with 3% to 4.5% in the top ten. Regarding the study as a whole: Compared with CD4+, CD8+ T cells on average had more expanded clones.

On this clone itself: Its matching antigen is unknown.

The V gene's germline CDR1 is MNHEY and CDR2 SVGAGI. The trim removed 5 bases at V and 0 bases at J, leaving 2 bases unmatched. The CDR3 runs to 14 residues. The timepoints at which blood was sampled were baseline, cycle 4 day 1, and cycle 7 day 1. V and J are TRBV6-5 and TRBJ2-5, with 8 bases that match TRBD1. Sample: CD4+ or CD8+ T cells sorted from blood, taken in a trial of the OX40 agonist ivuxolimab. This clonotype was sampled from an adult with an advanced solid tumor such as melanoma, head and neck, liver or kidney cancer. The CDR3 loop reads CASSHRGYQETQYF. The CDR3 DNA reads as TGTGCCAGCAGTCACAGGGGGTACCAAGAGACCCAGTACTTC.